The clone carrying this TCR beta chain showed up many times. Antigen specificity is unknown. The data were taken from a study of Graves' ophthalmopathy and Graves' hyperthyroidism. Study outcomes and limitations: The model's prediction of ophthalmopathy progression had around 70% sensitivity and approximately 77% specificity. Blood was where most expanded thyroid clonotypes above 0.001 frequency also turned up.

Transcripts of RNA were the source for amplifying TCR beta CDR3 regions. First-round RT-PCR used HTBI primers; second-round multiplex PCR followed. One entry per CDR3 protein results from TCRdb running MiXCR on the multiplex PCR reads. The sample shows some 410,000 distinct CDR3 sequences, around a fifth of them seen only once. This CDR3 region has 15 residues. The germline CDR1 and CDR2 sequences are MGHDK and SYGVNS. The junction had 7 bases not matched to a gene; V was cut back by 3 bases and J by 4 bases. The source of the PBMCs was roughly 10 ml of fresh peripheral blood. This receptor was obtained from a woman aged 18-30 years with stable Graves' hyperthyroidism. Material for sequencing was peripheral blood. The V call is TRBV25-1, the J call TRBJ2-7; TRBD1 agrees at 9 bases. The CDR3 is CASSDRDREGYEQYF. CDR3 sequence (DNA): TGTGCCAGCAGTGACCGGGACAGGGAGGGGTACGAGCAGTACTTC.